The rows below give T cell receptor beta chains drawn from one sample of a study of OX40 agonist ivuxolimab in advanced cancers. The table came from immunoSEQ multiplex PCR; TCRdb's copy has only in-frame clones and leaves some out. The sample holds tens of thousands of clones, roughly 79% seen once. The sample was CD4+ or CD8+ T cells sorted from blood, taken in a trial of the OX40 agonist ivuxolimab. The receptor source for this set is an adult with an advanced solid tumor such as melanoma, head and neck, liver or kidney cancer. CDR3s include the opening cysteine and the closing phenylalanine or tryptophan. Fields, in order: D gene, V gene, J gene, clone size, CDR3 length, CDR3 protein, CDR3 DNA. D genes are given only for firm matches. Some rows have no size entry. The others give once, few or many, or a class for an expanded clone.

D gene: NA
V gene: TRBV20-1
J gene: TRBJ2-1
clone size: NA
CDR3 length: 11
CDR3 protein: CSARRMSEQFF
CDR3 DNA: TGCAGTGCGCGCCGAATGTCTGAGCAGTTCTTC

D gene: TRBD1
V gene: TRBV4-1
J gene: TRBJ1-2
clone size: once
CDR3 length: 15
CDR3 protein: CASSGTGATFHGYTF
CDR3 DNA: TGCGCCAGCAGCGGGACAGGGGCGACCTTCCATGGCTACACCTTC

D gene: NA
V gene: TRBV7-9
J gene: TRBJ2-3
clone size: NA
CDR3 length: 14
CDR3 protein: CASSLVAVADTQYF
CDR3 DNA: TGTGCCAGCAGCTTAGTAGCGGTGGCAGATACGCAGTATTTT

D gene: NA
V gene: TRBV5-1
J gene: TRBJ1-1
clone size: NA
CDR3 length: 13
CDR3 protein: CASSLASRTEAFF
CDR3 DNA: TGCGCCAGCAGCTTGGCCTCTCGCACTGAAGCTTTCTTT

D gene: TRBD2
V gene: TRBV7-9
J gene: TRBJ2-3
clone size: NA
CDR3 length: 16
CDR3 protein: CAGKPKRGAYTDTQYF
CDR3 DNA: TGTGCCGGAAAGCCGAAGCGGGGGGCTTACACAGATACGCAGTATTTT

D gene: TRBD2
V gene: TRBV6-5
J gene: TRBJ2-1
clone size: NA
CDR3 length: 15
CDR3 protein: CASSKPGLAGNEQFF
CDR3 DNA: TGTGCCAGCAGTAAGCCGGGACTAGCGGGGAATGAGCAGTTCTTC

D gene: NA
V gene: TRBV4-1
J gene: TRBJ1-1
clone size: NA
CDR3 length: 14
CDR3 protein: CASSQESGVTEAFF
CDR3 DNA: TGCGCCAGCAGCCAAGAGTCAGGTGTTACTGAAGCTTTCTTT

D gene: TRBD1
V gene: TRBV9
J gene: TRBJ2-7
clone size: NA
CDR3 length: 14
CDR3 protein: CASSVGDRDYEQYF
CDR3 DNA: TGTGCCAGCAGCGTAGGGGACAGGGACTACGAGCAGTACTTC

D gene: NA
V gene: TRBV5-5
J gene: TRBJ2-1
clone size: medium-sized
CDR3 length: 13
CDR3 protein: CASSIGIHNEQFF
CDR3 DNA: TGTGCCAGCAGTATCGGGATCCACAATGAGCAGTTCTTC

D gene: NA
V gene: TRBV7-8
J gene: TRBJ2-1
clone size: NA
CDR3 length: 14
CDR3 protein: CASSYPRRNNEQFF
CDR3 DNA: TGTGCCAGCAGCTATCCAAGAAGGAACAATGAGCAGTTCTTC

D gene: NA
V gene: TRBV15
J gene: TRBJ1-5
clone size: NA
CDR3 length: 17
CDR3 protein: CATSTPLAYGGNQPQHF
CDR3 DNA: TGTGCCACCAGCACCCCCTTGGCCTACGGGGGCAATCAGCCCCAGCATTTT

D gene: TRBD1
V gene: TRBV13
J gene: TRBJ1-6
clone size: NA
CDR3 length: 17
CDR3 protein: CASSLGGDRYYNSPLHF
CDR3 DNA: TGTGCCAGCAGCTTAGGTGGGGACAGGTACTATAATTCACCCCTCCACTTT

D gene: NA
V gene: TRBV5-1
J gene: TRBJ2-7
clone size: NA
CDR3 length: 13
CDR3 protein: CASSLSADYEQYF
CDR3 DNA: TGCGCCAGCAGCTTGAGCGCGGACTACGAGCAGTACTTC

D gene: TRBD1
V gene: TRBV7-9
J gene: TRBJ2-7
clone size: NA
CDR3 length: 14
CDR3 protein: CASMGAGGVDEQYF
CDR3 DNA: TGTGCCAGCATGGGGGCAGGGGGCGTAGACGAGCAGTACTTC

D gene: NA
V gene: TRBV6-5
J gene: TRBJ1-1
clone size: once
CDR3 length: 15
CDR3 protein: CASSYSMGAWTEAFF
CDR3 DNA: TGTGCCAGCAGTTACTCGATGGGAGCTTGGACTGAAGCTTTCTTT

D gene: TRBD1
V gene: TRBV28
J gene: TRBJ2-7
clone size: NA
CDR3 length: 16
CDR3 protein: CASSFRVGTGAYEQYF
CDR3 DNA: TGTGCCAGCAGTTTCCGAGTTGGGACAGGGGCCTACGAGCAGTACTTC

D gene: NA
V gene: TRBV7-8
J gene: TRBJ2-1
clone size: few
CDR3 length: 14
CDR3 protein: CASWAGTWNNEQFF
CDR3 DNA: TGTGCCAGCTGGGCGGGGACTTGGAACAATGAGCAGTTCTTC

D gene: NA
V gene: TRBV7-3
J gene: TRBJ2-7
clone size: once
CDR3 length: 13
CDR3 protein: CASSPNGGYEQYF
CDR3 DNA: TGTGCCAGCAGCCCCAACGGGGGATACGAGCAGTACTTC

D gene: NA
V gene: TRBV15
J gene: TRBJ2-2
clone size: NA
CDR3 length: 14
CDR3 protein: CATSGEGSTGELFF
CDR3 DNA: TGTGCCACCAGCGGGGAAGGTAGCACCGGGGAGCTGTTTTTT

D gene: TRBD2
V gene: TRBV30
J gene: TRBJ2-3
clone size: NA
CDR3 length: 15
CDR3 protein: CAWSVSGGYTDTQYF
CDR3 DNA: TGTGCCTGGAGTGTGAGCGGGGGTTACACAGATACGCAGTATTTT

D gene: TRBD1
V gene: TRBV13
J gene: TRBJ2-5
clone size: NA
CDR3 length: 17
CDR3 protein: CASSWTFGRGSQETQYF
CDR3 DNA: TGTGCCAGCAGCTGGACCTTCGGCAGGGGGTCCCAAGAGACCCAGTACTTC

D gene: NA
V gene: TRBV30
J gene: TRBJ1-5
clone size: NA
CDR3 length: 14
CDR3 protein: CAWMNSTDLGPQHF
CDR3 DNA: TGTGCCTGGATGAACTCGACAGACTTAGGACCCCAGCATTTT